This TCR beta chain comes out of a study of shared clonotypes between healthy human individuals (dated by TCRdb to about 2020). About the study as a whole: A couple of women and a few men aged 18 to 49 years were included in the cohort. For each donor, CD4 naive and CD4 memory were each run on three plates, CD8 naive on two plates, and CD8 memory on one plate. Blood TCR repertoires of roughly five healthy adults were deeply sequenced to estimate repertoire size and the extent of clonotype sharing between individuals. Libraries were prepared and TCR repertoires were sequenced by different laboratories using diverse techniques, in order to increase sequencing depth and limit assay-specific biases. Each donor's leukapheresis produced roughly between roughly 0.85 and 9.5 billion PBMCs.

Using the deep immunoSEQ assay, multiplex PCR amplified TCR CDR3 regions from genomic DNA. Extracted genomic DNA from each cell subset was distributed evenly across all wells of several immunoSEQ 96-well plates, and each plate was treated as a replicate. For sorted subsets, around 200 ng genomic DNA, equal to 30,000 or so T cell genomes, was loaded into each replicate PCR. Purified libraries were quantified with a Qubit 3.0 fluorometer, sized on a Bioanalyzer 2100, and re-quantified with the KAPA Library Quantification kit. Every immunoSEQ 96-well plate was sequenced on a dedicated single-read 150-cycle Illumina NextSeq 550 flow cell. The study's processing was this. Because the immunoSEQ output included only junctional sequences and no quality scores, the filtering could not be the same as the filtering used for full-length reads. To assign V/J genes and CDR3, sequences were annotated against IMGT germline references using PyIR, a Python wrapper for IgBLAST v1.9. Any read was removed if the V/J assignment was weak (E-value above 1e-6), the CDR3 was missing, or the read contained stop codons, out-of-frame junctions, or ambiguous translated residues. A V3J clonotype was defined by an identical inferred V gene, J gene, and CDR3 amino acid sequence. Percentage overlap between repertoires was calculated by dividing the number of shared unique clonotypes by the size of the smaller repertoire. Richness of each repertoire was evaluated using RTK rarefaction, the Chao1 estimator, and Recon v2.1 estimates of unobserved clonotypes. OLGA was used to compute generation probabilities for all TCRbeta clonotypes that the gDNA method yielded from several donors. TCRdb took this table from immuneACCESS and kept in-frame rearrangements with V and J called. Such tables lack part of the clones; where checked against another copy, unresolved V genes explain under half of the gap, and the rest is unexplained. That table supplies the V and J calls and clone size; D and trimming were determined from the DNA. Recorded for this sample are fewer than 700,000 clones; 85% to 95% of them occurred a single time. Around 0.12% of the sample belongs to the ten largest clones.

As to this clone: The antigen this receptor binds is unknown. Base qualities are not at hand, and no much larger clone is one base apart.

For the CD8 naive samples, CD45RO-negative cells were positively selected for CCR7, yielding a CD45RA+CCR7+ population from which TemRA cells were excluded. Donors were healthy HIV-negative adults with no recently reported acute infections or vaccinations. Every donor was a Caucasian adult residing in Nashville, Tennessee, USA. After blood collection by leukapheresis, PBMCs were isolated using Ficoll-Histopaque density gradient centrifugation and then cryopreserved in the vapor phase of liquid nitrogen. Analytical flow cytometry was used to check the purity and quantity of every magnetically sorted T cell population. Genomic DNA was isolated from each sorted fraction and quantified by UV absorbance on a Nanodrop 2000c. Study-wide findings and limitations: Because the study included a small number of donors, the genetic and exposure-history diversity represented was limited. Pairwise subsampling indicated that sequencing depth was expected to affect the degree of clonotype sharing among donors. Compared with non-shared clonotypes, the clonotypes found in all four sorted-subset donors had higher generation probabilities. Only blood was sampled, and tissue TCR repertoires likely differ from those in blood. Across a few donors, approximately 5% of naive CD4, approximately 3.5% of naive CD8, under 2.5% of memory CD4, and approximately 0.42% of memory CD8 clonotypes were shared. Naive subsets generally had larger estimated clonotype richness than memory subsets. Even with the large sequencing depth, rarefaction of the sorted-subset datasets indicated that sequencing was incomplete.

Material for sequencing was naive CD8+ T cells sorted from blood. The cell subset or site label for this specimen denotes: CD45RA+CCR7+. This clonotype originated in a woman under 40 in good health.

The sequenced DNA is TGCAGCGTTACGGACAGCGTGTACCAAGAGACCCAGTACTTC. Its product reads: CSVTDSVYQETQYF. This receptor chain uses TRBV29-1 and TRBJ2-5, and perhaps TRBD1 as D gene, on 6 matching bases. Trimming takes 5 bases from V and 0 bases from J, and the germline ends sit 13 bases apart. Per the germline V gene, SQVTM is the CDR1 and ANQGSEA is the CDR2. The CDR3 holds 14 amino acids from the cysteine to the phenylalanine. Of all the DNA, just the CDR3 is kept, 42 bases in frame from base 1.